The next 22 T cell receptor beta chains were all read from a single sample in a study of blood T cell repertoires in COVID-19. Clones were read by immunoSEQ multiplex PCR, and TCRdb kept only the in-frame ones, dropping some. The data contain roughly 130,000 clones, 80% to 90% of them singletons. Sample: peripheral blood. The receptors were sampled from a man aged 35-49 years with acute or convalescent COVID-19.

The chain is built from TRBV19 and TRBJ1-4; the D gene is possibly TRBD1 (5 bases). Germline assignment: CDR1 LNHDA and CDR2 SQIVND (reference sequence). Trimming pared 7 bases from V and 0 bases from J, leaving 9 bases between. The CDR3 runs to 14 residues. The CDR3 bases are TGTGCCAGTAAGACGGGGGCAACTAATGAAAAACTGTTTTTT. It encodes CASKTGATNEKLFF.

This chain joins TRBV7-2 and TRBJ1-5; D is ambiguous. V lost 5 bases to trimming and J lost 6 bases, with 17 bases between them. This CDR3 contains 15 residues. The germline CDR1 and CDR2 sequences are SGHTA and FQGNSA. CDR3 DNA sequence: TGTGCCAGCAGCCCCGGAGGCGCGGTGGGTCAGCCCCAGCATTTT. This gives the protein CASSPGGAVGQPQHF.

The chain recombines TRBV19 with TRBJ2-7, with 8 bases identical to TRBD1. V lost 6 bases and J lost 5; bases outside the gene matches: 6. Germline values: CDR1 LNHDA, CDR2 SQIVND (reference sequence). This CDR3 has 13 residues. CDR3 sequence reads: CASRNGQGDEQYF. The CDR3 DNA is TGTGCCAGTAGGAACGGACAGGGCGACGAGCAGTACTTC.

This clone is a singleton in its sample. CDR3 residues: CASSMDRFYGYTF. The CDR3 region has the DNA TGTGCCAGTAGTATGGACAGGTTCTATGGCTACACCTTC. This chain joins TRBV19 and TRBJ1-2, with 7 bases matching TRBD1. Looked up from germline, CDR1 is LNHDA and CDR2 is SQIVND (reference sequence). The CDR3 sequence is 13 residues long. Trimming took 3 bases from V and 4 from J; bases not matched to a gene: 2. Looking up the rest from reference TRBV19 and TRBJ1-2 gives the full variable domain: DGGITQSPKYLFRKEGQNVTLSCEQNLNHDAMYWYRQDPGQGLRLIYYSQIVNDFQKGDIAEGYSVSREKKESFPLTVTSAQKNPTAFYLCASSMDRFYGYTFGSGTRLTVV.

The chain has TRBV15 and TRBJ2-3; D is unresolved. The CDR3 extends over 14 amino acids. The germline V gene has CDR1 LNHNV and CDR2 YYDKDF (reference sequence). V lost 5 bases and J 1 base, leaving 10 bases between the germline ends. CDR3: CATSGDFGTDTQYF. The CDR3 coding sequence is TGTGCCACCAGCGGCGACTTTGGCACAGATACGCAGTATTTT. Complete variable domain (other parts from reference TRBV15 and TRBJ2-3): DAMVIQNPRYQVTQFGKPVTLSCSQTLNHNVMYWYQQKSSQAPKLLFHYYDKDFNNEADTPDNFQSRRPNTSFCFLDIRSPGLGDTAMYLCATSGDFGTDTQYFGPGTRLTVL.

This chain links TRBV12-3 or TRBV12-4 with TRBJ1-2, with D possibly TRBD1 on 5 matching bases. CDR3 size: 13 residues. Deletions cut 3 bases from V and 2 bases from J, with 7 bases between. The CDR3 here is CASSFWGNYGYTF. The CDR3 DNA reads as TGTGCCAGCAGTTTTTGGGGCAACTATGGCTACACCTTC.

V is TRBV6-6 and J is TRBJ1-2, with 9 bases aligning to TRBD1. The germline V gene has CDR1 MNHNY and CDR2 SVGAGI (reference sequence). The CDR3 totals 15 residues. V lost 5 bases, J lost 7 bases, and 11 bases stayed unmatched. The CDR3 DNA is TGTGCCAGCAGTCACCAGGGACAGGGATCGGGTGGCTACACCTTC. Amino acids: CASSHQGQGSGGYTF.

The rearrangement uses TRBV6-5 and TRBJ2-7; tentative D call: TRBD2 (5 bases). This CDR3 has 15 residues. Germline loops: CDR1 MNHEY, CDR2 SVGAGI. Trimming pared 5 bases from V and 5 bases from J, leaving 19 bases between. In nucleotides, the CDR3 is TGTGCCAGCAGTAATCCGGGATTCGTCGTCGACGAGCAGTACTTC. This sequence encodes CASSNPGFVVDEQYF.

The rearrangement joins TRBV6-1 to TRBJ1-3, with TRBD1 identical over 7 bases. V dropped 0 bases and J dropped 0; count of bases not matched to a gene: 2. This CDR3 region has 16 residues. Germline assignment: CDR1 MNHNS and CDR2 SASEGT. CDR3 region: CASSEAGTVSGNTIYF. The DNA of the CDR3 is TGTGCCAGCAGTGAAGCGGGGACAGTCTCTGGAAACACCATATATTTT.

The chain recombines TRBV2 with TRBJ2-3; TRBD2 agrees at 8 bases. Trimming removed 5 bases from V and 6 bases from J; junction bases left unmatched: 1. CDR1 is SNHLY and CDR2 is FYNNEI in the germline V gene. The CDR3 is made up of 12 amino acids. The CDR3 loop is CASSRGGDTQYF. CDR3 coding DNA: TGTGCCAGCAGTCGGGGGGGGGATACGCAGTATTTT.

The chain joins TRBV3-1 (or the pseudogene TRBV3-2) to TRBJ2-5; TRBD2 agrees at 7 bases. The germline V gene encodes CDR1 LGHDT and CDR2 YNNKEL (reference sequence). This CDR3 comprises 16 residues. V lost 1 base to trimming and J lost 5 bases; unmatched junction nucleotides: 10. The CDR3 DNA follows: TGTGCCAGCAGCCAAGTCCTCGGCGGGGGAGAGGAGACCCAGTACTTC. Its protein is CASSQVLGGGEETQYF.

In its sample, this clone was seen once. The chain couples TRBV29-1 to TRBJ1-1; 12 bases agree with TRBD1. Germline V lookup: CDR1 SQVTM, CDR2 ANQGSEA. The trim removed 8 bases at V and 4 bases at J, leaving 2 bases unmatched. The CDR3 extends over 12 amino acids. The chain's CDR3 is CSTGQGATEAFF. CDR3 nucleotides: TGCAGCACGGGACAGGGGGCCACTGAAGCTTTCTTT.

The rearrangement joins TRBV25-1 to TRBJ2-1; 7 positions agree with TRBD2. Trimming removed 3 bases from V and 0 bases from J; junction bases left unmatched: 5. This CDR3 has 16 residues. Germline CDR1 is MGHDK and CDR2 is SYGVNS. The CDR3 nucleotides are TGTGCCAGCAGTGAGTCCCTAGCGGCCTCCTACAATGAGCAGTTCTTC. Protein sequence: CASSESLAASYNEQFF.

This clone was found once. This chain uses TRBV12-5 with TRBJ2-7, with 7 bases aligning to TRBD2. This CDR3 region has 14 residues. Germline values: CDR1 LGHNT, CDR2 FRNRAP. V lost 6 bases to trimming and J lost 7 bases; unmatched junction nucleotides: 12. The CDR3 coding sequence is TGTGCTAGTGGAGCGGGACTGACCTACGGGGAGCAGTACTTC. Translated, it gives CASGAGLTYGEQYF. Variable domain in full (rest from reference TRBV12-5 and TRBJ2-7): DARVTQTPRHKVTEMGQEVTMRCQPILGHNTVFWYRQTMMQGLELLAYFRNRAPLDDSGMPKDRFSAEMPDATLATLKIQPSEPRDSAVYFCASGAGLTYGEQYFGPGTRLTVT.

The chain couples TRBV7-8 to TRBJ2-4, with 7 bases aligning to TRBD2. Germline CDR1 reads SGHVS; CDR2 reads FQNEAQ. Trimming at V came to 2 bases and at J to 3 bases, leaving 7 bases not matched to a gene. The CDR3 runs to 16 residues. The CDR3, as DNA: TGTGCCAGCAGCTTAACGGAACTAGCGAACAAAAACATTCAGTACTTC. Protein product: CASSLTELANKNIQYF.

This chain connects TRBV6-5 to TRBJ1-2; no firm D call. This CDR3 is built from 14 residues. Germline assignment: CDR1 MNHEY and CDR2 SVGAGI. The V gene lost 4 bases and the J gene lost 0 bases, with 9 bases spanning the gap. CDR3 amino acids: CASSLMAPNYGYTF. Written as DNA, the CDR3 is TGTGCCAGCAGTTTAATGGCTCCTAACTATGGCTACACCTTC.

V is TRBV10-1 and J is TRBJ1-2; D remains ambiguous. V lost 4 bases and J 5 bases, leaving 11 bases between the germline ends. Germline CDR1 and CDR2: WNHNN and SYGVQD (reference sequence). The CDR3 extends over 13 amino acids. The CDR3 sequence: CASSAVPGYGYTF. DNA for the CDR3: TGCGCCAGCAGTGCGGTACCAGGTTATGGCTACACCTTC.

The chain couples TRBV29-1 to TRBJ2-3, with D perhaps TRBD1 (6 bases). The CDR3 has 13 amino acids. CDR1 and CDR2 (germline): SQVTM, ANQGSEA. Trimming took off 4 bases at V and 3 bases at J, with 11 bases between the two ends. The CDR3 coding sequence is TGCAGCGTTGGACAGGTTTTAACAGATACGCAGTATTTT. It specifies CSVGQVLTDTQYF.

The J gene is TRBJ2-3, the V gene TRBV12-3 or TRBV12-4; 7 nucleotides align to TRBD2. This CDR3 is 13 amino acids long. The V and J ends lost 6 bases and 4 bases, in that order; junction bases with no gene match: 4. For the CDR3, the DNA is TGTGCCAGCAGCCTCACTAGCGCAGATACGCAGTATTTT. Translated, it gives CASSLTSADTQYF.

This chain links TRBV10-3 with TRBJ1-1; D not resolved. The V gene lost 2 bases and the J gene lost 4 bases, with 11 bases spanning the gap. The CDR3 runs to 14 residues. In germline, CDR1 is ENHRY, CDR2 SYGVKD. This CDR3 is CAISEEGTVTEAFF. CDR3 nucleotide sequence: TGTGCCATCAGTGAGGAGGGAACGGTCACTGAAGCTTTCTTT.

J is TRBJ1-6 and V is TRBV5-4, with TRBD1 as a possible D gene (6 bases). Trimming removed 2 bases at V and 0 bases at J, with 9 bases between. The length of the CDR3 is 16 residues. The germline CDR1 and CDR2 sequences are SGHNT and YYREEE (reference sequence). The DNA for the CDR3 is TGTGCCAGCAGCTTAGGGGGAAGCTCCTATAATTCACCCCTCCACTTT. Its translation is CASSLGGSSYNSPLHF.

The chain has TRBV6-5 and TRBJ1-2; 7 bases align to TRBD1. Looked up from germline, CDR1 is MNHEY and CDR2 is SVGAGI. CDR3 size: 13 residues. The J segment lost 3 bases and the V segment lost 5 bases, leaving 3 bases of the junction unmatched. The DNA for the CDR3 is TGTGCCAGCAGTCCCGGGACAGACTATGGCTACACCTTC. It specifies CASSPGTDYGYTF.